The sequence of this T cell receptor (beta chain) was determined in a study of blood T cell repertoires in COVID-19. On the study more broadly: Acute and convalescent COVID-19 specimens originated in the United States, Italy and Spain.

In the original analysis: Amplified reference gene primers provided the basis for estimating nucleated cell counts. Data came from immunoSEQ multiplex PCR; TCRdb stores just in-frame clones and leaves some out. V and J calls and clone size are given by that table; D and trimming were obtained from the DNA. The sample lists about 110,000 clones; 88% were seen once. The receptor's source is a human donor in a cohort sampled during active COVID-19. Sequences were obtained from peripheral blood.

DNA for the CDR3: TGTGCCAGTCGACCCGGGGAGGACTATGGCTACACCTTC. Translating gives CASRPGEDYGYTF. This chain connects TRBV19 to TRBJ1-2; no reliable D call. The CDR3 runs 13 residues. In germline, CDR1 is LNHDA, CDR2 SQIVND (reference sequence). Trimming stripped 8 bases from V and 3 bases from J, with 13 bases between.